The clone carrying this T cell receptor (beta chain) was seen only once. The data are from a study of blood T cells in healthy people across ages. V dropped 3 bases and J dropped 14 bases, with 10 bases sitting between them. CDR1 MDHEN and CDR2 SYDVKM come from the germline V gene. This CDR3 comprises 10 residues. With a J-beta primer mix and a sample-barcoded 5' primer, a second PCR ran about 6 to 11 cycles. A single record per CDR3 protein comes from TCRdb applying MiXCR to the 5' RACE reads. The sample lists some 930,000 distinct CDR3 sequences, 29% occurring once. The sample was also reused in another study, on T cells of mothers and their children.

This chain connects TRBV28 to TRBJ1-2; D possibly corresponds to TRBD1 (5 bases). Sequencing used blood. The clonotype comes from a woman aged 35 to 49 in good health. The CDR3 reads CASSFRDLTF. The DNA for the CDR3 is TGTGCCAGCAGTTTCAGGGATTTAACCTTC.